This TCR beta chain comes out of a study of blood T cells in healthy people across ages. Unmatched junction bases numbered 7, after V lost 3 bases and J lost 2 bases. Germline assignment: CDR1 MGHRA and CDR2 YSYEKL. This CDR3 has 15 residues. The second PCR ran about 6 to 11 cycles with a sample-barcoded 5' primer and J-beta primers. TCRdb used MiXCR to reprocess the 5' RACE reads, holding one entry per CDR3 protein. The table shows about 970,000 distinct CDR3 sequences, with roughly 51% occurring only once. Whole-study findings and limits: Both higher diversity and more naive CD4+ cells marked long-lived donors when set against aged donors. A strong correlation between TCR beta diversity and naive T cell percentage was seen.

As concerns this clonotype: Its cognate antigen is unknown.

Sequenced input: blood. The chain is built from TRBV4-1 and TRBJ2-7; 7 nucleotides agree with TRBD1. The clonotype was recovered from a woman aged 60-75 years in good health. The CDR3 DNA reads as TGCGCCAGCAGCCACGAGACAGGGTTGGCCTACGAGCAGTACTTC. Its protein is CASSHETGLAYEQYF.